A selection of T cell receptor beta chains follows, all from one sample in a study of cytomegalovirus exposure and HLA in healthy donors. The repertoire was sequenced with immunoSEQ multiplex PCR; TCRdb's copy has only in-frame clones and lacks some. The data show about 130,000 clones, 81% seen once. The specimen was PBMCs. The receptors were sampled from a woman in her twenties or thirties in good health and CMV-seronegative. CDR3s include the opening cysteine and the closing phenylalanine or tryptophan. A D gene is named only where the DNA matches it firmly. Clone size is stated in some rows and not others, as once, few, many or a class when expanded.

V	size	J	D	CDR3	DNA
TRBV2	NA	TRBJ1-2	TRBD1	CASTNGTGYGYTF	TGTGCCAGCACCAACGGGACAGGGTACGGCTACACCTTC
TRBV15	NA	TRBJ1-3	TRBD1	CATSRETGGNTIYF	TGTGCCACCAGCAGAGAGACAGGGGGAAACACCATATATTTT
TRBV2	NA	TRBJ2-5	TRBD1	CASRTKGAQETQYF	TGTGCCAGCAGGACTAAGGGGGCGCAAGAGACCCAGTACTTC
TRBV21-1	NA	TRBJ1-2	NA	CASGPEGQEDGGYTF	TGTGCCAGCGGCCCCGAGGGACAGGAGGATGGTGGCTACACCTTC
TRBV7-2	NA	TRBJ1-3	NA	CASSLDSGNTIYF	TGTGCCAGCAGCTTAGACTCCGGAAACACCATATATTTT
TRBV7-3	NA	TRBJ2-2	TRBD2	CASSRGGISGELFF	TGTGCCAGCAGCCGGGGGGGTATCTCCGGGGAGCTGTTTTTT
TRBV30	NA	TRBJ1-2	NA	CAWSTNYGYTF	TGTGCCTGGAGTACAAACTATGGCTACACCTTC
TRBV19	NA	TRBJ2-7	TRBD2	CASSIGGSGTSYEQYF	TGTGCCAGTAGTATAGGGGGTAGCGGGACCTCCTACGAGCAGTACTTC
TRBV5-1	NA	TRBJ2-7	NA	CASSLGNTYEQYF	TGCGCCAGCAGCCTCGGGAATACCTACGAGCAGTACTTC
TRBV18	NA	TRBJ2-5	TRBD2	CASSPPLAGEGAGETQYF	TGTGCCAGCTCACCACCTTTAGCGGGAGAGGGAGCGGGAGAGACCCAGTACTTC
TRBV7-8	once	TRBJ1-4	NA	CASSLEQAPTHEKLFF	TGTGCCAGCAGCTTGGAACAGGCGCCGACCCATGAAAAACTGTTTTTT
TRBV2	NA	TRBJ2-5	NA	CASTQFLQETQYF	TGTGCCAGCACGCAGTTTTTACAAGAGACCCAGTACTTC
TRBV15	NA	TRBJ2-3	NA	CATSNRLGTDTQYF	TGTGCCACCAGCAACAGGCTTGGCACAGATACGCAGTATTTT
TRBV19	NA	TRBJ1-5	NA	CASSISSGNQPQHF	TGTGCCAGTAGTATAAGTTCGGGGAATCAGCCCCAGCATTTT
TRBV27	NA	TRBJ1-3	NA	CASSPLPERSGNTIYF	TGTGCCAGCAGTCCCCTGCCCGAGCGCTCTGGAAACACCATATATTTT
TRBV10-3	NA	TRBJ2-7	TRBD1	CAISERNRGQGITYEQYF	TGTGCCATCAGTGAGAGAAATCGGGGACAGGGGATTACATACGAGCAGTACTTC
TRBV5-1	NA	TRBJ2-1	TRBD2	CASSGTSGTGEQFF	TGCGCCAGCAGCGGGACTAGCGGGACTGGTGAGCAGTTCTTC
TRBV27	NA	TRBJ2-2	TRBD2	CASSSSLAGVGTGELFF	TGTGCCAGCAGTTCCTCACTAGCGGGAGTTGGAACCGGGGAGCTGTTTTTT
TRBV5-6	NA	TRBJ2-7	NA	CASSWGFGVSYEQYF	TGTGCCAGCAGCTGGGGTTTCGGGGTCTCCTACGAGCAGTACTTC
TRBV6-5	NA	TRBJ1-4	TRBD1	CASSYGQGTNEKLFF	TGTGCCAGCAGTTATGGACAGGGCACTAATGAAAAACTGTTTTTT
TRBV10-2	NA	TRBJ1-5	NA	CASSESFIREANQPQHF	TGCGCCAGCAGTGAGTCTTTTATCCGGGAGGCTAATCAGCCCCAGCATTTT
TRBV19	NA	TRBJ1-1	NA	CASSGETEAFF	TGTGCCAGTTCGGGGGAAACTGAAGCTTTCTTT
TRBV2	once	TRBJ1-6	TRBD1	CASSEQGAFSPLHF	TGTGCCAGCAGTGAACAGGGGGCTTTCTCACCCCTCCACTTT
TRBV30	NA	TRBJ2-5	TRBD2	CAWSVGVAGLSQYF	TGTGCCTGGAGTGTGGGAGTAGCGGGGCTGAGCCAGTACTTC
TRBV5-4	NA	TRBJ1-1	NA	CASSLKKSGGLEAFF	TGTGCCAGCAGCTTGAAAAAGTCGGGGGGCCTTGAAGCTTTCTTT
TRBV9	few	TRBJ2-7	NA	CASSVGGAQEQYF	TGTGCCAGCAGCGTTGGGGGGGCGCAAGAGCAGTACTTC
TRBV5-6	NA	TRBJ2-5	NA	CASMALGETQYF	TGTGCCAGCATGGCCCTCGGGGAGACCCAGTACTTC
TRBV4-3	few	TRBJ2-4	TRBD2	CASSQEAGSGRPKNIQYF	TGCGCCAGCAGCCAAGAGGCGGGGAGCGGGAGACCCAAAAACATTCAGTACTTC
TRBV29-1	NA	TRBJ2-1	NA	CSLIGVEVNEQFF	TGCAGCCTGATCGGCGTAGAGGTCAATGAGCAGTTCTTC
TRBV4-1	NA	TRBJ2-3	TRBD2	CASSQERAGGGADTQYF	TGCGCCAGCAGCCAAGAAAGGGCGGGCGGGGGGGCCGATACGCAGTATTTT
TRBV18	NA	TRBJ1-3	NA	CASEARDTIYF	TGTGCCAGCGAAGCACGGGACACCATATATTTT
TRBV4-1	NA	TRBJ2-1	TRBD2	CASTLSGGSTYNEQFF	TGCGCCAGCACCCTAAGCGGGGGGTCCACCTACAATGAGCAGTTCTTC
TRBV30	NA	TRBJ2-1	NA	CAWSVGSRVHNEQFF	TGTGCCTGGAGTGTAGGCAGCAGGGTCCACAATGAGCAGTTCTTC
TRBV19	NA	TRBJ1-5	NA	CASRNRVYNQPQHF	TGTGCCAGTAGGAACAGGGTTTACAATCAGCCCCAGCATTTT
TRBV7-8	NA	TRBJ1-5	NA	CASSLSGDQPQHF	TGTGCCAGCAGCTTATCAGGGGATCAGCCCCAGCATTTT
TRBV1	NA	TRBJ2-1	NA	CTSSQDHTSGSRYNEQFF	TGCACCAGCAGCCAAGATCATACTAGCGGGAGTAGGTACAATGAGCAGTTCTTC
TRBV6-1	once	TRBJ1-1	NA	CASTPGMNTEAFF	TGTGCCAGCACCCCAGGGATGAACACTGAAGCTTTCTTT
TRBV5-8	NA	TRBJ1-2	TRBD1	CASSNPSGQGLYGYTF	TGTGCCAGCAGCAACCCTTCAGGACAGGGACTTTATGGCTACACCTTC
TRBV2	NA	TRBJ1-4	NA	CASRRDYTGEKLFF	TGTGCCAGCAGGAGGGACTATACGGGAGAAAAACTGTTTTTT
TRBV7-3	NA	TRBJ1-1	NA	CASSSQVNTEAFF	TGTGCCAGCAGCTCACAGGTGAACACTGAAGCTTTCTTT
TRBV9	NA	TRBJ2-2	NA	CASSPQWEAGNTGELFF	TGTGCCAGCAGCCCCCAGTGGGAAGCGGGGAACACCGGGGAGCTGTTTTTT
TRBV5-4	NA	TRBJ2-5	TRBD2	CASSPGGRQETQYF	TGTGCCAGCAGCCCGGGGGGGCGGCAAGAGACCCAGTACTTC
TRBV4-1	NA	TRBJ1-1	NA	CASSQGRGGGTEAFF	TGCGCCAGCAGCCAAGGAAGGGGTGGAGGGACTGAAGCTTTCTTT
TRBV4-1	NA	TRBJ1-3	NA	CASSQDPRQKFSGNTIYF	TGCGCCAGCAGCCAAGATCCTCGACAGAAGTTCTCTGGAAACACCATATATTTT
TRBV7-9	few	TRBJ2-1	NA	CASSEGAVSANEQFF	TGTGCCAGCAGCGAGGGAGCGGTCTCTGCGAATGAGCAGTTCTTC
TRBV27	NA	TRBJ1-1	NA	CASSLTENTEAFF	TGTGCCAGCAGTTTAACTGAGAACACTGAAGCTTTCTTT
TRBV6-5	NA	TRBJ1-1	TRBD1	CASSYSPQGLTEAFF	TGTGCCAGCAGTTATTCCCCACAGGGGTTAACTGAAGCTTTCTTT